The clone carrying this TCR beta chain occurred once. Its target is not known. One end of the junction is discordant with germline, which a read error may explain. This sample is drawn from a study of cytomegalovirus exposure and HLA in healthy donors. CDR1 is SGHRS, CDR2 YFSETQ, per germline. The CDR3 is 16 amino acids. Donors counted as nominally healthy when sampled, yet unrecorded immune exposures were likely. In the PCR, 60 Vbeta and 13 Jbeta primers were used. Here immunoSEQ multiplex PCR was the method, and the copy in TCRdb shows in-frame clones only, minus some. The sample contains some 170,000 clones, about 9% of which appear only once. Findings of the study overall: Earlier results showed most TCR beta V segments being productive about 90% or about 30% of the time. Analyzed later, most CMV-associated TCR beta chains appeared HLA-restricted.

The chain has TRBV5-1 and TRBJ2-7; 12 nucleotides line up with TRBD2. Sequenced sample: PBMCs. The source of this sequence is a woman in her 30s in good health and CMV-seropositive. The CDR3 DNA reads TGCGCCAGCAGCTTGGACGGGACTAGCGGGTTCTACGGGCAGTACTTC. It yields the protein CASSLDGTSGFYGQYF.